This T cell receptor beta chain was captured by sequencing in a study of PD-1 blockade in classical Hodgkin lymphoma. Study findings and constraints: The diversity seen at baseline in complete responders resembled that of newly diagnosed patients.

Comments on this clone: Its antigen is undetermined.

Trimming removed 3 bases at V and 8 bases at J, with 13 bases between. CDR3 size: 13 residues. Per the germline V gene, CDR1 is MNHNY and CDR2 is SVGAGI (reference sequence). Relapse after autologous stem cell transplantation occurred in every patient, and brentuximab vedotin exposure varied. The repertoire was sequenced with immunoSEQ multiplex PCR; TCRdb's copy has only in-frame clones and lacks some. Altogether more than 45,000 clones are present, 73% being singletons, with the ten largest covering approximately 16%. The chain links TRBV6-6 to TRBJ1-2, with D possibly being TRBD1 (5 bases). This specimen was peripheral blood mononuclear cells (PBMCs), taken before the second cycle of nivolumab. This clonotype was obtained from a human donor with classical Hodgkin lymphoma. CDR3 sequence reads: CASSYREGEGYTF. The CDR3 DNA reads TGTGCCAGCAGTTATCGGGAAGGGGAGGGCTACACCTTC.